Each of the 26 T cell receptor beta chains below was sequenced from the same sample in a study of blood T cell repertoires in COVID-19. The protocol was immunoSEQ multiplex PCR, while the TCRdb copy is restricted to in-frame clones and leaves out a portion. The table has around 300,000 clones, 90% seen once. The sample was peripheral blood. The receptors stem from a woman aged 25 to 39 with COVID-19, enrolled during active disease.

The chain uses TRBV6-5 and TRBJ2-3; D is unclear. Between the trimmed V and J ends, which lost 6 bases and 2 bases, there was a span of 12 bases. CDR3 size: 14 residues. Germline CDR1 is MNHEY and CDR2 is SVGAGI. The CDR3 DNA reads TGTGCCAGCAGCTCCCAAATGGCCACAGATACGCAGTATTTT. It translates to CASSSQMATDTQYF.

This chain joins TRBV5-1 and TRBJ2-1, with 7 bases fitting TRBD1. Trimming at V came to 2 bases and at J to 5 bases, leaving 10 bases not matched to a gene. The V gene's germline CDR1 is SGHRS and CDR2 YFSETQ. The CDR3 has 16 residues. In DNA form, the CDR3 reads TGCGCCAGCAGCTTACTTCCGGGACAGTTCGACAATGAGCAGTTCTTC. This sequence encodes CASSLLPGQFDNEQFF.

This chain uses TRBV19 with TRBJ1-5, with TRBD1 matching over 8 bases. This CDR3 is 15 amino acids long. Losses at the gene ends were 7 bases for V and 0 bases for J; bases not matched to a gene: 5. Germline CDR1 reads LNHDA; CDR2 reads SQIVND (reference sequence). The CDR3 loop is CASNHRGASNQPQHF. The CDR3 DNA is TGTGCCAGTAATCACAGGGGGGCTAGCAATCAGCCCCAGCATTTT.

The chain links TRBV19 to TRBJ1-6; D is unclear. CDR1 LNHDA and CDR2 SQIVND come from the germline V gene (reference sequence). The length of the CDR3 is 15 residues. Trimming took 5 bases from V and 0 from J, leaving 8 bases between them. The CDR3 protein is CASSSRSSYNSPLHF. The CDR3 DNA is TGTGCCAGTAGTTCGCGAAGCTCCTATAATTCACCCCTCCACTTT. The variable domain in full, completed from reference TRBV19 and TRBJ1-6, reads DGGITQSPKYLFRKEGQNVTLSCEQNLNHDAMYWYRQDPGQGLRLIYYSQIVNDFQKGDIAEGYSVSREKKESFPLTVTSAQKNPTAFYLCASSSRSSYNSPLHFGNGTRLTVT.

This clone has only one observation. The chain links TRBV7-9 to TRBJ2-5; the D gene is possibly TRBD1 (7 bases). The CDR3 has 16 residues. V shed 4 bases and J shed 5 bases, with 20 bases lying between them. Germline CDR1 SEHNR, CDR2 FQNEAQ (reference sequence). The CDR3 is CASSSRGASAMETQYF. In nucleotides, the CDR3 is TGTGCCAGCAGCTCCAGGGGGGCTAGCGCCATGGAGACCCAGTACTTC.

This chain uses TRBV6-5 with TRBJ2-3; D not resolved. Trimming cost V 2 bases and J 8 bases, with 14 bases left between them. Germline V CDR1 and CDR2: MNHEY, SVGAGI. CDR3 size: 14 residues. The CDR3 loop is CASSYRSPEATQYF. The CDR3 nucleotides are TGTGCCAGCAGTTACCGTAGCCCAGAAGCTACGCAGTATTTT.

V is TRBV11-3 and J is TRBJ1-1; TRBD1 matches 9 bases. V dropped 5 bases and J dropped 1; count of bases not matched to a gene: 5. Germline V lookup: CDR1 SGHNT, CDR2 YENEEA. This CDR3 is 15 amino acids long. The CDR3 DNA sequence: TGTGCCAGCAGCCCCGGGGGACAGGGGAACACTGAAGCTTTCTTT. Its translation: CASSPGGQGNTEAFF.

V gene TRBV12-3 or TRBV12-4 combines with J gene TRBJ1-5; D call uncertain. Trimming left V 6 bases short and J 2 bases short, with 8 bases between. The CDR3 consists of 13 residues. The CDR3 DNA is TGTGCCAGCAGGGCCCTGGGCAATCAGCCCCAGCATTTT. The encoded protein is CASRALGNQPQHF.

The J gene is TRBJ1-2, the V gene TRBV3-1 (or the pseudogene TRBV3-2); tentative D call: TRBD1 (6 bases). V gave up 1 base and J gave up 8 bases, with 14 bases separating them. The CDR3 consists of 14 residues. Germline V lookup: CDR1 LGHDT, CDR2 YNNKEL (reference sequence). The CDR3 spells CASSQVQGKGGYTF. The CDR3 DNA reads TGTGCCAGCAGCCAAGTACAGGGCAAGGGGGGCTACACCTTC.

This clone has a count of ten or more. This CDR3 is CASSHDGQGNQPQHF. The CDR3 DNA is TGCGCCAGCAGCCACGATGGACAGGGCAATCAGCCCCAGCATTTT. The gene calls are TRBV4-1 and TRBJ1-5; the match to TRBD1 covers 7 bases. J lost 2 bases, V lost 3 bases, and 4 bases had no gene match. The CDR3 contains 15 residues. Looked up from germline, CDR1 is MGHRA and CDR2 is YSYEKL.

The V call is TRBV30, the J call TRBJ2-1; the D gene is possibly TRBD2 (6 bases). CDR3 length: 14 residues. Germline V gives CDR1 GTSNPN, CDR2 SVGIG (reference sequence). Deletions cut 4 bases from V and 0 bases from J, with 10 bases between. CDR3 nucleotides: TGTGCCTGGAACGCGGGAAGCTCCTACAATGAGCAGTTCTTC. Amino acids: CAWNAGSSYNEQFF.

The J gene is TRBJ1-5, the V gene TRBV5-1; TRBD1 might be the D (6 bases). The CDR3 contains 15 residues. The V gene lost 1 base and the J gene lost 7 bases, with 15 bases spanning the gap. CDR1 SGHRS and CDR2 YFSETQ come from the germline V gene. The CDR3 reads CASSLKGEGGQPQHF. The CDR3 DNA is TGCGCCAGCAGCTTGAAGGGGGAGGGAGGCCAGCCCCAGCATTTT.

The V and J genes are TRBV5-8 and TRBJ1-2, with unresolved D. This CDR3 is built from 15 residues. Between the trimmed V and J ends, which lost 0 bases and 0 bases, there was a span of 9 bases. CDR1 is SGHTS, CDR2 YDEGEE, per germline. For the CDR3, the DNA is TGTGCCAGCAGCTTGGACACATCAGCTAACTATGGCTACACCTTC. Translation gives CASSLDTSANYGYTF.

The rearrangement links TRBV19 to TRBJ1-3, with D possibly TRBD1 on 5 matching bases. CDR3 length: 15 residues. Looked up from germline, CDR1 is LNHDA and CDR2 is SQIVND (reference sequence). V gave up 3 bases and J gave up 2 bases, with 11 bases separating them. CDR3 in DNA: TGTGCCAGTAGTATCCTCGGACAAGCTGGAAACACCATATATTTT. It is translated as CASSILGQAGNTIYF.

The chain has TRBV15 and TRBJ1-4; 8 nucleotides agree with TRBD1. The V gene end was trimmed by 1 base and the J gene end by 4 bases; junction bases not matched to a gene: 5. Germline V gene data show CDR1 as LNHNV and CDR2 as YYDKDF (reference sequence). The CDR3 sequence is 16 residues long. The CDR3 DNA is TGTGCCACCAGCAGAGGACCGGGACAGGTTAATGAAAAACTGTTTTTT. Its translation: CATSRGPGQVNEKLFF. The complete variable domain, with remaining parts taken from reference TRBV15 and TRBJ1-4, reads DAMVIQNPRYQVTQFGKPVTLSCSQTLNHNVMYWYQQKSSQAPKLLFHYYDKDFNNEADTPDNFQSRRPNTSFCFLDIRSPGLGDTAMYLCATSRGPGQVNEKLFFGSGTQLSVL.

This chain links TRBV9 with TRBJ1-1; a weak D match, TRBD1 (5 bases). The length of the CDR3 is 13 residues. The V end lost 6 bases, the J end lost 6 bases, and 15 bases lay between the germline ends. Germline V lookup: CDR1 SGDLS, CDR2 YYNGEE. The CDR3 sequence is CASTRLQGAEAFF. The CDR3 DNA is TGTGCCAGCACCCGACTCCAGGGCGCTGAAGCTTTCTTT.

This chain links TRBV7-9 with TRBJ2-1, with 7 bases aligning to TRBD2. The CDR3 is 15 residues long. Germline V gene data show CDR1 as SEHNR and CDR2 as FQNEAQ (reference sequence). Trimming at V came to 5 bases and at J to 2 bases, leaving 6 bases not matched to a gene. CDR3 coding DNA: TGTGCCAGCAGCCGAGAGGCGGGAGCCTACAATGAGCAGTTCTTC. Residues: CASSREAGAYNEQFF.

This clone appeared a single time. This rearrangement joins TRBV9 to TRBJ2-2; 8 bases line up with TRBD2. The V gene end was trimmed by 2 bases and the J gene end by 4 bases; junction bases not matched to a gene: 7. CDR3 size: 16 residues. Germline CDR1 is SGDLS and CDR2 is YYNGEE. The CDR3 nucleotides are TGTGCCAGCAGCGTTTTGCCCAGCGGGAGCACCGGGGAGCTGTTTTTT. Translated: CASSVLPSGSTGELFF.

Here the CDR3 DNA reads TGTGCCAGTAGTTTGTCAGCGATTGGAAACACCATATATTTT. Protein sequence: CASSLSAIGNTIYF. This chain joins TRBV19 and TRBJ1-3, with D uncertain. Germline V gene sequence: CDR1 LNHDA, CDR2 SQIVND (reference sequence). This CDR3 is built from 14 residues. Trimming removed 5 bases from V and 3 bases from J, with 11 bases in between.

The chain links TRBV7-6 to TRBJ1-1; D gene ambiguous. V lost 3 bases and J lost 3, with 17 bases in between. Germline CDR1 reads SGHVS; CDR2 reads FNYEAQ. This CDR3 is 16 amino acids long. This CDR3 is CASSLLLGGSDTEAFF. The CDR3 nucleotides are TGTGCCAGCAGCTTGCTACTCGGAGGGAGCGACACTGAAGCTTTCTTT.

The chain links TRBV6-5 to TRBJ2-3; TRBD1 matches at 7 bases. This CDR3 contains 14 residues. V lost 6 bases, J lost 1 base, and 4 bases stayed unmatched. Germline V gives CDR1 MNHEY, CDR2 SVGAGI. Here the CDR3 reads CASRPGTGTDTQYF. CDR3 DNA: TGTGCCAGCAGACCTGGGACAGGCACAGATACGCAGTATTTT.

This chain joins TRBV9 and TRBJ2-2, with D possibly being TRBD1 (6 bases). CDR1 and CDR2 from the germline V gene are SGDLS and YYNGEE. The CDR3 has 14 residues. Trimming stripped 2 bases from V and 1 base from J, with 6 bases between. CDR3 sequence reads: CASSVTGNTGELFF. The CDR3 DNA reads as TGTGCCAGCAGCGTGACAGGGAACACCGGGGAGCTGTTTTTT.

V is TRBV28 and J is TRBJ1-3; 7 bases align to TRBD1. The V and J ends lost 6 bases and 0 bases, in that order; junction bases with no gene match: 8. CDR1 MDHEN and CDR2 SYDVKM come from the germline V gene. CDR3 length: 16 amino acids. The CDR3 loop reads CASRPGTVFSGNTIYF. CDR3 bases: TGTGCCAGCAGACCCGGGACAGTGTTCTCTGGAAACACCATATATTTT.

The rearrangement joins TRBV19 to TRBJ2-1, with TRBD2 identical over 8 bases. This CDR3 has 15 residues. In germline, CDR1 is LNHDA, CDR2 SQIVND (reference sequence). Trimming removed 1 base from V and 2 bases from J; junction bases left unmatched: 1. The CDR3 nucleotides read TGTGCCAGTAGTATAGCAGCGGGAGCCTACAATGAGCAGTTCTTC. This translates into CASSIAAGAYNEQFF.

The genes are TRBV27 and TRBJ2-1; 13 positions match TRBD2. Trimming cost V 4 bases and J 10 bases; bases outside gene matches: 7. The germline CDR1 and CDR2 sequences are MNHEY and SMNVEV (reference sequence). The CDR3 covers 15 residues. CDR3: CASSSGLAGYREQFF. Written as DNA, the CDR3 is TGTGCCAGCAGTTCGGGACTAGCGGGATATAGGGAGCAGTTCTTC.

The chain carries TRBV15 and TRBJ2-7; D is perhaps TRBD2 (6 bases). V lost 4 bases to trimming and J lost 0 bases, with 13 bases between them. The germline CDR1 and CDR2 sequences are LNHNV and YYDKDF (reference sequence). The CDR3 spans 15 residues. CDR3 bases: TGTGCCACCAGCACTGTGCACGGGGGCTCCTACGAGCAGTACTTC. Translation gives CATSTVHGGSYEQYF.